This T cell receptor (beta chain) was sequenced during a study of cytomegalovirus exposure and HLA in healthy donors (dated by TCRdb to 2016 to 2017). As for the study more broadly: An earlier analysis of roughly 570 of the donors reported about 280 Gb of sequence data and 117 million unique TCR beta sequences obtained from 180 million or so T cells. An early release that covered 640 HLA-typed donors contained approximately 300 gigabases of sequencing data and 65 million to 100 million unique TCR sequences. Of the roughly 400 genotyped donors, 81% were placed in the genetic ancestry cluster associated with self-reported Caucasian donors. The study was designed to test whether signatures of past pathogen exposure could be identified by cataloging public T cell receptors. The study used immunosequencing to profile the T cell repertoires of about 670 subjects and linked those repertoires to cytomegalovirus serostatus. Along with the roughly 700-subject first cohort, a separate validation cohort of 120 different subjects was used. High-throughput TCR immunosequencing, statistical association of individual TCRs with disease status, and machine learning were combined to predict cytomegalovirus infection status. A later analysis re-examined previously published TCR beta repertoires from 500 to 700 donors and added high-resolution HLA genotyping to investigate patterns of TCR occurrence. In the later analysis, no new phenotypic data were used to find candidate immune exposures; instead, reliance was placed on TCR beta sequences and their occurrence across donors. To decide whether each TCR beta V gene segment behaved as functional or pseudogenic, an earlier analysis of some 600 of the donors relied on high-throughput TCR beta sequencing. Donor age, sex, ethnicity and CMV serostatus were compiled together with the repertoire data. In a later genetic analysis, genome-wide SNP genotypes for about 65% of the roughly 670 donors were used, and that subset was treated as a discovery cohort. All discovery cohort repertoires had been generated using a single sequencing platform. HLA typing included class I and class II loci at four-digit resolution. Typing coverage differed by locus: A, B, C, DRB1 and DQB1 were typed in roughly 620-630 donors, DQA1 in about 550, DPA1 in 600 to 610, and DPB1 in about 450. Several DR-DQ haplotypes were treated as single units for association and clustering because of strong linkage in the cohort. Among 398 genotyped donors of the cohort, an average of around 240,000 unique TCR beta nucleotide sequences was sequenced per donor, of which about 20% were non-productive.

Points on this clone: Its antigen has not been determined. Base quality data are lacking; no much larger clone is found one base away.

Receptor libraries were prepared by the immunoSEQ multiplex PCR assay. A mixture of 60 forward primers for TCR Vbeta segments and 13 reverse primers for TCR Jbeta segments was used in the multiplex PCR. Amplification of the CDR3 region of rearranged TCR beta genes was performed with a multiplex PCR assay on genomic DNA. On the Illumina HiSeq System, the amplified TCR beta libraries were sequenced as 87-base-pair reads. The authors processed their data as follows. Across the 500 to 700 repertoires, a later analysis counted approximately 83 million unique TCR beta chains, some 11 million of which were shared by at least two donors. To remove PCR and sequencing errors, raw reads were error-corrected and collapsed into unique sequences using a nearest-neighbor algorithm that merged closely related sequences. To assign V, D and J gene segments, CDR3 sequences were aligned to IMGT reference sequences. For a sequence to be retained, a match of at least six nucleotides to both a V gene segment and a J gene segment was required. A rearrangement was called productive if the CDR3 had no stop codons and remained in frame with V and J, and every other rearrangement was called non-productive. CDR3 was defined by IMGT convention, running from the second conserved V-encoded cysteine to the conserved J-encoded phenylalanine. The earlier analysis of about 620 of the donors excluded sequences that lacked an unambiguous match to a single V gene segment. In an earlier analysis of 587 of the donors, V segments were called functional above 56.7% productive rearrangements and were called segregating when the between-donor standard deviation exceeded 5%. A statistical classification framework was developed to diagnose cytomegalovirus status using the catalog of TCR beta chain sequences. In a later analysis, V and J genes were assigned by comparing TCR nucleotide sequences against IMGT/GENE-DB human TR gene sequences. The TCRdist pipeline was used in a later analysis to assign CDR3 sequences and most-parsimonious VDJ recombination scenarios. In a later analysis, each TCR beta chain was defined by its CDR3 amino acid sequence together with its V-gene family, and reads without a unique V-gene family were excluded. To address suspected cross-contamination and a sequencing artifact, a later analysis removed around 590 highly shared, low-generation-probability nucleotide sequences. In a later analysis, a clonal expansion index for each public chain was calculated from normalized within-repertoire ranks of inferred template counts. A later analysis computed generation probabilities with a VDJ recombination model fitted to out-of-frame rearrangements, and checked the results against IGoR. A later analysis scored TCR-TCR, TCR-HLA and TCR-CMV co-occurrence with hypergeometric tests, applying a repertoire-size bias correction to TCR pairs. A later analysis estimated false discovery rates by permuting HLA or CMV assignments 20 times. In a later analysis, co-occurring TCRs were grouped using DBSCAN, and TCRdist sequence similarity was added for clustering within HLA-allele-positive subsets. Repertoires with fewer than 30,000 or more than 120,000 public chains were left out of co-occurrence clustering, as were a handful of repertoires with anomalous nucleotide sharing. TCRdb limited this immuneACCESS table to in-frame rearrangements with V and J called. A share of clones is missing; checked studies link under half to unresolved V genes, and the rest is unexplained. V and J calls plus clone size are reproduced from that table; the DNA served to infer D and trimming. This sample is represented by around 160,000 clones; about 71% of them were singletons. The ten largest clones represent roughly 2.7% of the sample.

The cohort was made up of approximately 700 healthy bone marrow donors. At the time of sampling, every cohort member was nominally healthy, though immune exposures that went unrecorded were likely present. The donor was CMV seropositive and was included in the group of approximately 310 seropositive cohort members. Every donor gave a peripheral blood sample, and the peripheral blood mononuclear cells from that sample were used for TCR beta sequencing. The Qiagen DNeasy Blood Extraction Kit was used to extract genomic DNA from the blood cell samples. V and J are truncated by 2 bases and 1 base respectively, leaving an intervening sequence of 6 bases. Measured from the cysteine to the phenylalanine, the CDR3 is 14 residues long. The DNA shown is the 42-base CDR3, in frame from base 1. The germline V gene (reference sequence) supplies CDR1 LNHNV and CDR2 YYDKDF. What the work shows at the level of the full study, not this receptor alone: V-gene and J-gene trimming of TCR beta chains was associated with a missense DCLRE1C variant in a later genetic analysis, and the association was replicated in an independent cohort. According to the authors, the approach could potentially be generalized to other disease states and immunological phenotypes. The earlier analysis of some 540 of the donors excluded roughly 17 rarely observed V segments, including chromosome 9 orphons, because counts were too low. The only immune exposure information available for the cohort was CMV serostatus. This cohort had only TCR beta chains sequenced, and the lack of alpha or paired-chain data limited which features could be detected. Compared with the approximately 710-donor mean, donors in an Asian-associated ancestry cluster had fewer N-insertions in productive TCRs, according to a later genetic analysis. A further reported finding was that TCR beta sequences accurately predicted the HLA-A and HLA-B alleles for most subjects in the first cohort. Some IMGT-functional V segments, including TRBV6-2 and TRBV6-3, could not be distinguished by the 87-base-pair reads and were therefore excluded. The classifier was reported to diagnose cytomegalovirus status with high specificity and sensitivity in both the original and validation cohorts. When HLA alleles, especially DR and DQ, strongly co-occurred, TCR associations were difficult to assign to individual alleles. Compared with equally common non-associated chains, HLA-associated TCR beta chains in a later analysis were more clonally expanded and had lower generation probabilities. In a later analysis, several top co-occurrence clusters were reported to appear linked to parvovirus B19, influenza, CMV and Epstein-Barr virus. Most TCR sequences were seen in very few donors, while some public TCRs were found in many individuals. Presence/absence analyses assumed roughly uniform sequencing depth across donors, an assumption that may not hold. Specific HLA alleles were associated with 18,000 or so TCR beta sequences at a false discovery rate of 0.05 in a later analysis. Most CMV-associated TCR beta chains appeared to be HLA-restricted in a later analysis, and the HLA associations seemed to be driven largely by CMV exposure. Because HLA typing was unavailable for some donors at each locus, only the typed subset was used in association tests. A few of the identified cytomegalovirus-associated TCR beta chains were confirmed in vitro to be specific for cytomegalovirus antigens. Linkage disequilibrium might explain the correlated functional status among segregating V segments, but an unknown experimental factor could not be excluded. The study listed 164 TCR beta chains as associated with cytomegalovirus. A group of highly shared sequence variants was considered likely to be a technical artifact of the sequencing pipeline. In a later analysis, the rate of TCR association differed among HLA loci, with DRB1 alleles having the most associated TCRs and HLA-C alleles having the fewest. An earlier analysis of around 600 of the donors showed that most TCR beta V segments appeared in productive rearrangements either about 90% or about 30% of the time, which broadly matched IMGT annotations.

The V and J segments used are TRBV15 and TRBJ2-1, with the D segment identity uncertain. This clonotype was obtained from a middle-aged woman in good health and CMV-seropositive. Input material: PBMCs. The CDR3 protein: CATSRIGSYNEQFF. The DNA reads TGTGCCACCAGCAGAATCGGGTCCTACAATGAGCAGTTCTTC.